These 30 T cell receptor beta chains came from one sample sequenced in a study of cytomegalovirus exposure and HLA in healthy donors. Primers included in the PCR were 60 Vbeta and 13 Jbeta primers. The data were produced by immunoSEQ multiplex PCR, yet TCRdb's version contains in-frame clones alone and is incomplete. The table lists about 160,000 clones, roughly 84% of them singletons, with 6.4% in the top ten. Sequenced input: PBMCs. Source of these receptors: a man aged 50 to 59 in good health and CMV-seropositive.

This clone was observed once. The chain carries TRBV6-6 and TRBJ2-1; 7 bases match TRBD2. Per germline, CDR1 MNHNY and CDR2 SVGAGI (reference sequence). There are 15 residues in the CDR3. The junction had 10 bases not matched to a gene; V was cut back by 6 bases and J by 5 bases. CDR3 region: CASRRRENADNEQFF. The CDR3, as DNA: TGTGCCAGCAGAAGGCGGGAGAACGCGGACAATGAGCAGTTCTTC.

The chain uses TRBV11-3 and TRBJ2-2, with D possibly being TRBD1 (6 bases). Trimming took 7 bases from V and 6 from J, leaving 12 bases between them. The CDR3 consists of 13 residues. Germline values: CDR1 SGHNT, CDR2 YENEEA. CDR3 region: CASIQRGSGELFF. In DNA form, the CDR3 reads TGTGCCAGCATCCAGAGGGGGTCCGGGGAGCTGTTTTTT.

The V gene is TRBV12-5, the J gene TRBJ1-1; TRBD1 aligns across 7 bases. The germline CDR1 and CDR2 sequences are LGHNT and FRNRAP. CDR3 length: 14 amino acids. The ends lost 2 bases at V and 8 bases at J; junction bases unmatched: 8. The CDR3 sequence is CASGLLTGLGEAFF. CDR3 nucleotide sequence: TGTGCTAGTGGTTTGCTGACAGGGCTCGGGGAAGCTTTCTTT.

This clone has only a few counts. The chain uses TRBV7-6 and TRBJ2-5; possible D gene TRBD2, 7 bases. V shed 4 bases and J shed 5 bases, with 17 bases lying between them. This CDR3 spans 15 amino acids. Germline V gene lookup returns CDR1 SGHVS and CDR2 FNYEAQ. The CDR3 region has the DNA TGTGCCAGCAGCTACCTAACAGGGAGGGAGGAGACCCAGTACTTC. Its protein product is CASSYLTGREETQYF.

The gene calls are TRBV19 and TRBJ2-2, with 11 bases identical to TRBD1. Germline values: CDR1 LNHDA, CDR2 SQIVND (reference sequence). The CDR3 extends over 16 amino acids. V trimming: 5 bases; J trimming: 3 bases; junction bases outside the gene matches: 5. CDR3 bases: TGTGCCAGTAGTTTTGGACAGGGGGCCGACACCGGGGAGCTGTTTTTT. Translation gives CASSFGQGADTGELFF.

The genes are TRBV7-8 and TRBJ2-7, with D maybe TRBD1 (6 bases). The CDR3 totals 16 residues. Trimming shortened V by 2 bases and J by 2 bases, and 16 bases separated the two germline ends. Per germline, CDR1 SGHVS and CDR2 FQNEAQ. The CDR3 sequence is CASSLLRTDTPYEQYV. The CDR3 DNA reads as TGTGCCAGCAGCTTATTACGGACAGATACCCCCTACGAGCAGTACGTC.

The genes are TRBV4-1 and TRBJ2-1, with 9 bases identical to TRBD2. The V gene's germline CDR1 is MGHRA and CDR2 YSYEKL. CDR3 length: 17 amino acids. Trimming removed 2 bases from V and 0 bases from J; junction bases left unmatched: 5. The DNA of the CDR3 is TGCGCCAGCAGCCAACGCGGGGGGGCGAGCTCCTACAATGAGCAGTTCTTC. Its translation is CASSQRGGASSYNEQFF.

The chain is built from TRBV21-1 and TRBJ1-3. TRBV21-1 is a pseudogene. The CDR3 has 17 amino acids. CDR3 in amino acids: CASSTPGSRLSGNTIYF. In DNA, the CDR3 is TGTGCCAGCAGCACCCCGGGAAGCCGCCTCTCTGGAAACACCATATATTTT.

The CDR3 DNA reads TGTGCCAGCAGCTTAGGGCAGGGATGGGATACGCAGTATTTT. It yields the protein CASSLGQGWDTQYF. The V gene is TRBV7-9, the J gene TRBJ2-3; maybe TRBD1 (5 bases). Germline V gene data show CDR1 as SEHNR and CDR2 as FQNEAQ (reference sequence). Trimming pared 1 base from V and 6 bases from J, leaving 11 bases between. The CDR3 contains 14 residues.

The gene calls are TRBV6-1 and TRBJ1-2; TRBD1 agrees at 7 bases. Germline trimming cut 4 bases from V and 9 bases from J; bases unmatched to any gene: 5. Germline CDR1 reads MNHNS; CDR2 reads SASEGT. The CDR3 contains 12 residues. The CDR3 sequence is CASSGRQGSYTF. The CDR3 DNA sequence: TGTGCCAGCAGTGGACGACAGGGCAGCTACACCTTC.

This chain connects TRBV15 to TRBJ2-3, with D uncertain. V was cut by 1 base and J by 3 bases, with 8 bases left in between. Germline values: CDR1 LNHNV, CDR2 YYDKDF (reference sequence). CDR3 length: 14 amino acids. Written as DNA, the CDR3 is TGTGCCACCAGCAGAGCAGGTGGAACAGATACGCAGTATTTT. Protein: CATSRAGGTDTQYF.

The chain combines TRBV12-5 with TRBJ2-5; D is uncertain. This CDR3 has 15 amino acids. V was clipped by 0 bases and J by 4 bases, with 12 bases between them. The V gene's germline CDR1 is LGHNT and CDR2 FRNRAP. DNA for the CDR3: TGTGCTAGTGGTTTGGTCAAGGCGGTCCTAGAGACCCAGTACTTC. Translated, it gives CASGLVKAVLETQYF.

This chain joins TRBV19 and TRBJ2-1; 9 bases align to TRBD2. This CDR3 has 19 amino acids. Germline V gene data show CDR1 as LNHDA and CDR2 as SQIVND (reference sequence). Trimming removed 5 bases from V and 7 bases from J; junction bases left unmatched: 21. The CDR3 coding sequence is TGTGCCAGTAGTGTTGGGAGGATCCTCGCGGGAGGGGCGAGGAATGAGCAGTTCTTC. This gives the protein CASSVGRILAGGARNEQFF.

The chain uses TRBV5-1 and TRBJ2-7; tentatively, D is TRBD2 (5 bases). In germline, CDR1 is SGHRS, CDR2 YFSETQ. Trimming pared 4 bases from V and 5 bases from J, leaving 13 bases between. The CDR3 covers 13 residues. This CDR3 reads CASSMDGDDEQYV. CDR3 DNA: TGCGCCAGCAGCATGGACGGGGATGACGAGCAGTACGTC.

The chain uses TRBV27 and TRBJ1-5; 7 nucleotides align to TRBD1. The CDR3 runs to 14 residues. In germline, CDR1 is MNHEY, CDR2 SMNVEV (reference sequence). J lost 7 bases, V lost 5 bases, and 8 bases had no gene match. CDR3 loop: CASSHHNRGQPQHF. CDR3 nucleotide sequence: TGTGCCAGCAGTCACCACAACAGGGGACAGCCCCAGCATTTT.

The chain combines TRBV2 with TRBJ1-1, with TRBD1 identical over 8 bases. This CDR3 region has 15 residues. V was pared by 4 bases and J by 4 bases, with 8 bases of the junction left unmatched. CDR1 SNHLY and CDR2 FYNNEI come from the germline V gene. Here the CDR3 DNA reads TGTGCCAGCAGTGCCCTCGGACAGGGTGCCACTGAAGCTTTCTTT. It encodes CASSALGQGATEAFF.

The V and J genes are TRBV7-9 and TRBJ1-2; TRBD1 matches at 7 bases. Per germline, CDR1 SEHNR and CDR2 FQNEAQ (reference sequence). Trimming removed 1 base from V and 4 bases from J; junction bases left unmatched: 15. CDR3 length: 18 amino acids. The CDR3 coding sequence is TGTGCCAGCAGCTTAGGACCAGACAGGGAGAGAGAAATCTATGGCTACACCTTC. It translates to CASSLGPDREREIYGYTF. The complete variable domain, with remaining parts taken from reference TRBV7-9 and TRBJ1-2, reads DTGVSQNPRHKITKRGQNVTFRCDPISEHNRLYWYRQTLGQGPEFLTYFQNEAQLEKSRLLSDRFSAERPKGSFSTLEIQRTEQGDSAMYLCASSLGPDREREIYGYTFGSGTRLTVV.

The V and J genes are TRBV6-1 and TRBJ1-6; 8 bases match TRBD1. With V trimmed by 4 bases and J by 11 bases, 4 bases remained unmatched. The CDR3 sequence is 13 residues long. Per germline, CDR1 MNHNS and CDR2 SASEGT. The CDR3 region is CASSGRQGTPLHF. The CDR3 coding sequence is TGTGCCAGCAGTGGGCGACAGGGGACACCCCTCCACTTT.

This clone is a singleton in its sample. This sequence joins TRBV5-4 and TRBJ2-1, with 11 positions matching TRBD2. CDR1 and CDR2 (germline): SGHNT, YYREEE (reference sequence). This CDR3 spans 15 amino acids. Trimming took 5 bases from V and 5 from J; bases not matched to a gene: 6. The CDR3 loop is CASSLAGGVNNEQFF. As DNA, the CDR3 is TGTGCCAGCAGTTTAGCGGGGGGGGTGAACAATGAGCAGTTCTTC.

The chain has TRBV18 and TRBJ2-5; TRBD2 matches 9 bases. V shed 4 bases, J shed 2 bases, and the junction held 11 bases outside the gene matches. Germline V gene sequence: CDR1 KGHSH, CDR2 LQKENI. This CDR3 region has 17 residues. The CDR3 reads CASSRLGLAGEQETQYF. The CDR3 DNA is TGTGCCAGCTCACGCCTCGGGTTAGCGGGGGAGCAAGAGACCCAGTACTTC.

This sequence joins TRBV15 and TRBJ2-7; 7 bases line up with TRBD2. J gave up 4 bases and V 0 bases, and 6 bases lay outside the gene matches. CDR1 is LNHNV and CDR2 is YYDKDF in the germline V gene (reference sequence). The CDR3 runs 15 residues. The CDR3: CATSRDWLAEYEQYV. Written as DNA, the CDR3 is TGTGCCACCAGCAGAGATTGGCTAGCGGAATACGAGCAGTACGTC.

The rearrangement uses TRBV7-9 and TRBJ2-2, with TRBD2 matching 9 bases. CDR3 size: 16 residues. The ends lost 5 bases at V and 7 bases at J; junction bases unmatched: 11. Germline V lookup: CDR1 SEHNR, CDR2 FQNEAQ (reference sequence). CDR3 in DNA: TGTGCCAGCAGCGTTTCTAGCGGGGTCGAGGTCGGGGAGCTGTTTTTT. Its protein is CASSVSSGVEVGELFF.

The J gene is TRBJ1-2, the V gene TRBV10-1; TRBD1 might be the D (6 bases). Germline loops: CDR1 WNHNN, CDR2 SYGVQD (reference sequence). V was trimmed by 8 bases and J by 6 bases, leaving 34 bases between them. This CDR3 has 19 residues. The CDR3 spells CASRPGLDSLGGGVNGYTF. CDR3 sequence (DNA): TGCGCCAGCCGACCGGGATTGGACAGCTTAGGTGGGGGGGTAAATGGCTACACCTTC.

The gene calls are TRBV15 and TRBJ1-5; tentatively, D is TRBD1 (5 bases). There are 15 residues in the CDR3. Per germline, CDR1 LNHNV and CDR2 YYDKDF (reference sequence). Trimming removed 5 bases from V and 2 bases from J, with 13 bases in between. The DNA for the CDR3 is TGTGCCACCAGCCCGTGGGGGGGTGGCAATCAGCCCCAGCATTTT. Its protein product is CATSPWGGGNQPQHF.

V usage is TRBV5-1 and J usage is TRBJ2-1; 7 bases agree with TRBD2. Germline trimming cut 4 bases from V and 1 base from J; bases unmatched to any gene: 5. The CDR3 sequence is 15 residues long. Germline assignment: CDR1 SGHRS and CDR2 YFSETQ. CDR3 loop: CASSGRGDSYNEQFF. CDR3 coding DNA: TGCGCCAGCAGCGGACGGGGGGATTCCTACAATGAGCAGTTCTTC.

This clone was seen just once. The CDR3 protein is CASSFLAGSTDTQYF. The DNA for the CDR3 is TGTGCCAGCAGCTTTTTAGCGGGGAGCACAGATACGCAGTATTTT. The V call is TRBV7-2, the J call TRBJ2-3, with 8 nucleotides matching TRBD2. CDR3 size: 15 residues. Trimming took 3 bases from V and 0 from J; bases not matched to a gene: 2. Germline CDR1 is SGHTA and CDR2 is FQGNSA.

This clone was seen once. This chain uses TRBV6-5 with TRBJ1-2, with D possibly matching TRBD1 (6 bases). The V gene's germline CDR1 is MNHEY and CDR2 SVGAGI. The germline V and J ends were trimmed by 8 bases and 2 bases, with 12 bases remaining between them. The CDR3 consists of 13 residues. The CDR3 is CASGGTPNYGYTF. The CDR3 DNA reads TGTGCCAGCGGGGGCACCCCCAACTATGGCTACACCTTC.

The chain uses TRBV5-1 and TRBJ1-3; the match to TRBD1 covers 7 bases. The CDR3 length is 17 residues. J was trimmed by 0 bases and V by 1 base; bases with no gene match: 7. Germline loops: CDR1 SGHRS, CDR2 YFSETQ. The CDR3 DNA sequence: TGCGCCAGCAGCTTGAGGGGACAGCTAGACTCTGGAAACACCATATATTTT. Amino acids: CASSLRGQLDSGNTIYF.

The V and J genes are TRBV7-9 and TRBJ2-3; possibly TRBD2 for D (7 bases). This CDR3 spans 16 amino acids. Germline V gene sequence: CDR1 SEHNR, CDR2 FQNEAQ (reference sequence). V lost 1 base, J lost 0 bases, and 11 bases lay in between. The DNA for the CDR3 is TGTGCCAGCAGCTTAGAGGGGGGGATAAGCACAGATACGCAGTATTTT. As protein: CASSLEGGISTDTQYF. Full variable domain (outside the CDR3, taken from reference TRBV7-9 and TRBJ2-3): DTGVSQNPRHKITKRGQNVTFRCDPISEHNRLYWYRQTLGQGPEFLTYFQNEAQLEKSRLLSDRFSAERPKGSFSTLEIQRTEQGDSAMYLCASSLEGGISTDTQYFGPGTRLTVL.

V gene TRBV5-1 combines with J gene TRBJ2-1, with TRBD1 matching 9 bases. The germline V gene has CDR1 SGHRS and CDR2 YFSETQ. The CDR3 is 15 residues long. The junction had 6 bases not matched to a gene; V was cut back by 0 bases and J by 8 bases. The CDR3 is CASSLGGQGAYEQFF. The CDR3 DNA reads TGCGCCAGCAGCTTGGGGGGACAGGGTGCCTATGAGCAGTTCTTC.